These 15 T cell receptor beta chains were sequenced from one sample in a study of blood T cell repertoires in COVID-19 (dated by TCRdb to 2020 to 2022). Library preparation was by the immunoSEQ multiplex PCR assay. Drawn from immuneACCESS, this table holds only the in-frame rearrangements with V and J called that TCRdb kept. Clones are partly lost; checked studies trace under half to an unresolved V gene and leave the rest unexplained. This sample is represented by approximately 120,000 clones; roughly 81% of them were singletons. The ten largest clones capture roughly 13% of the sample. Sequencing was performed on peripheral blood. The origin of the receptors is a human donor in a cohort sampled during active COVID-19.

The chain links TRBV14 to TRBJ2-1; 14 bases align to TRBD2. Germline CDR1 SGHDN, CDR2 FVKESK. V trimming: 4 bases; J trimming: 8 bases; junction bases outside the gene matches: 7. The CDR3 contains 16 residues. CDR3 in amino acids: CASSLMTSGGAHEQFF. CDR3 nucleotides: TGTGCCAGCAGCCTTATGACTAGCGGGGGGGCTCATGAGCAGTTCTTC. Full variable domain (outside the CDR3, taken from reference TRBV14 and TRBJ2-1): EAGVTQFPSHSVIEKGQTVTLRCDPISGHDNLYWYRRVMGKEIKFLLHFVKESKQDESGMPNNRFLAERTGGTYSTLKVQPAELEDSGVYFCASSLMTSGGAHEQFFGPGTRLTVL.

The chain joins TRBV14 to TRBJ2-7; tentative D call: TRBD2 (6 bases). The V gene's germline CDR1 is SGHDN and CDR2 FVKESK. The CDR3 length is 14 residues. V was clipped by 5 bases and J by 5 bases, with 16 bases between them. CDR3 DNA sequence: TGTGCCAGCAGCGGCGGCGGAGGGTGGCACGAGCAGTACTTC. Translating gives CASSGGGGWHEQYF.

The chain recombines TRBV6-1 with TRBJ1-1; no clear D. The V gene lost 2 bases and the J gene lost 6 bases, with 16 bases spanning the gap. Germline V gene sequence: CDR1 MNHNS, CDR2 SASEGT. CDR3 size: 15 residues. CDR3 sequence reads: CASSEIWKQTAEAFF. CDR3 sequence (DNA): TGTGCCAGCAGTGAAATTTGGAAGCAGACTGCTGAAGCTTTCTTT.

DNA for the CDR3: TGTGCCAGCAGGTCCGTCGGGACTGAAGCTTTCTTT. Residues: CASRSVGTEAFF. The rearrangement uses TRBV6-5 and TRBJ1-1; D not certain. V was trimmed by 6 bases and J by 5 bases, leaving 10 bases between them. The CDR3 sequence is 12 residues long. Germline CDR1 and CDR2: MNHEY and SVGAGI.

The J gene is TRBJ1-1, the V gene TRBV29-1; 7 bases align to TRBD1. The V gene's germline CDR1 is SQVTM and CDR2 ANQGSEA. Trimming took 3 bases from V and 4 from J; bases not matched to a gene: 5. The CDR3 length is 13 residues. CDR3 sequence (DNA): TGCAGCGTTGAGTCGTCAGGGGGCACTGAAGCTTTCTTT. Translation: CSVESSGGTEAFF.

This chain joins TRBV5-4 and TRBJ1-2; maybe TRBD1 (5 bases). The CDR3 spans 14 residues. V lost 1 base and J lost 6, with 13 bases in between. Germline assignment: CDR1 SGHNT and CDR2 YYREEE (reference sequence). The CDR3 DNA is TGTGCCAGCAGCTTGTTCAGGGATAGGGATGGCTACACCTTC. This codes for CASSLFRDRDGYTF.

This clone was counted a single time. The V and J genes are TRBV4-1 and TRBJ1-1; D remains unclear. Germline assignment: CDR1 MGHRA and CDR2 YSYEKL. CDR3 length equals 18 residues. The V gene lost 3 bases and the J gene lost 1 base, with 21 bases spanning the gap. CDR3 sequence: CASSQQPLRAVQNTEAFF. In DNA form, the CDR3 reads TGCGCCAGCAGCCAGCAACCGCTGAGGGCTGTCCAGAACACTGAAGCTTTCTTT.

The CDR3 sequence: CATSRDRGDYGYTF. The DNA for the CDR3 is TGTGCCACCTCCCGGGACAGGGGTGACTATGGCTACACCTTC. This chain joins TRBV6-5 and TRBJ1-2; 10 bases are a match to TRBD1. J gave up 3 bases and V 10 bases, and 8 bases lay outside the gene matches. Germline V lookup: CDR1 MNHEY, CDR2 SVGAGI. The CDR3 runs to 14 residues.

The chain links TRBV15 to TRBJ1-2; tentatively, D is TRBD1 (5 bases). Germline values: CDR1 LNHNV, CDR2 YYDKDF (reference sequence). The germline V and J ends were trimmed by 5 bases and 0 bases, with 13 bases remaining between them. The CDR3 consists of 15 residues. CDR3 sequence (DNA): TGTGCCACCAGCCAAAAGGACACGCCTAACTATGGCTACACCTTC. It is translated as CATSQKDTPNYGYTF.

The V gene is TRBV6-5, the J gene TRBJ1-2; D possibly corresponds to TRBD1 (6 bases). CDR1 is MNHEY and CDR2 is SVGAGI in the germline V gene. This CDR3 contains 12 residues. V gave up 9 bases and J gave up 8 bases, with 16 bases separating them. Here the CDR3 reads CASSTGGWGYTF. The CDR3 DNA reads TGTGCCAGTTCAACGGGGGGCTGGGGCTACACCTTC.

The chain combines TRBV19 with TRBJ2-5; 10 bases align to TRBD2. The CDR3 totals 19 residues. V shed 4 bases and J 7 bases; nucleotides not matched to a gene: 21. Per the germline V gene, CDR1 is LNHDA and CDR2 is SQIVND (reference sequence). CDR3 region: CASSKTASGGTKSEGTQYF. Here the CDR3 DNA reads TGTGCCAGTAGTAAAACCGCTAGCGGGGGCACGAAATCCGAAGGGACCCAGTACTTC.

The V call is TRBV10-2, the J call TRBJ2-7; 11 positions agree with TRBD2. There are 16 residues in the CDR3. J gave up 3 bases and V 4 bases, and 8 bases lay outside the gene matches. Germline V gene data show CDR1 as WSHSY and CDR2 as SAAADI. Written as DNA, the CDR3 is TGCGCCAGCAGTGGCACGACTAGCGGGACTATCTACGAGCAGTACTTC. As protein: CASSGTTSGTIYEQYF.

This clone has more than one count but fewer than ten. The CDR3, as DNA: TGTGCCAGCAGCCAATCAAGAGCTAATGAAAAACTGTTTTTT. Protein: CASSQSRANEKLFF. The rearrangement uses TRBV3-1 (or the pseudogene TRBV3-2) and TRBJ1-4, with no clear D. The germline V gene has CDR1 LGHDT and CDR2 YNNKEL (reference sequence). The germline V and J ends were trimmed by 2 bases and 3 bases, with 7 bases remaining between them. The CDR3 extends over 14 amino acids.

The rearrangement uses TRBV27 and TRBJ1-5; weak D call: TRBD1 (5 bases). Trimming cost V 5 bases and J 3 bases, with 20 bases left between them. Germline CDR1 MNHEY, CDR2 SMNVEV (reference sequence). The CDR3 is made up of 17 amino acids. The CDR3 reads CASSPRQRANHNQPQHF. In DNA, the CDR3 is TGTGCCAGCAGTCCCCGACAGCGCGCCAACCACAATCAGCCCCAGCATTTT.

The gene calls are TRBV27 and TRBJ1-5, with D unclear. V lost 7 bases, J lost 3 bases, and 13 bases lay in between. CDR1 is MNHEY, CDR2 SMNVEV, per germline (reference sequence). The CDR3 extends over 14 amino acids. The CDR3, as DNA: TGTGCCAGCAATCGGAGGAGGGACAATCAGCCCCAGCATTTT. It codes for CASNRRRDNQPQHF.